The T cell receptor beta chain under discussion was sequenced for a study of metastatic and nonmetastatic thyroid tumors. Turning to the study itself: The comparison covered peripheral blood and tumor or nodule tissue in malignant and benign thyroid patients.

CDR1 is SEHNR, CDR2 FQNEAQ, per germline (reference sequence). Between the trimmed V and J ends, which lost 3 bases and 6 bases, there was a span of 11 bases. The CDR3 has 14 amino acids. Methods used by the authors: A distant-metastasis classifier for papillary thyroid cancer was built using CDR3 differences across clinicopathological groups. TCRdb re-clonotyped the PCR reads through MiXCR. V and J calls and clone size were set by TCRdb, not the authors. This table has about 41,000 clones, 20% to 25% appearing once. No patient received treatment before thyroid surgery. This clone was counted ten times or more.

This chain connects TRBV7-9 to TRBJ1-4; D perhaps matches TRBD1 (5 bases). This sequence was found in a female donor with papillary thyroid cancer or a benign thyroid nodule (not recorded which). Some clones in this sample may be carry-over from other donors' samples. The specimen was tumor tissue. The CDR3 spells CASSFGQGDEKLFF. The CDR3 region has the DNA TGTGCCAGCAGCTTTGGGCAGGGTGATGAAAAACTGTTTTTT.